Shown below are 17 T cell receptor beta chains from a single sample sequenced in a study of technical replicates of blood from several donors. Sequencing was performed with immunoSEQ multiplex PCR; in TCRdb, only in-frame clones are kept and a portion is missing. The top ten clones hold 0.35% to 0.4% of a sample with roughly 40,000 clones, approximately 96% of them seen once. The sample was T cells isolated from PBMCs. The receptors derive from a human donor in good health.

V usage is TRBV7-9 and J usage is TRBJ2-7; D possibly corresponds to TRBD1 (5 bases). V was trimmed by 5 bases and J by 0 bases, leaving 11 bases between them. The CDR3 loop spans 14 amino acids. Germline V lookup: CDR1 SEHNR, CDR2 FQNEAQ (reference sequence). CDR3 protein: CASSPRQTSYEQYF. CDR3 sequence (DNA): TGTGCCAGCAGCCCGCGACAGACCTCCTACGAGCAGTACTTC. Looking up the rest from reference TRBV7-9 and TRBJ2-7 gives the full variable domain: DTGVSQNPRHKITKRGQNVTFRCDPISEHNRLYWYRQTLGQGPEFLTYFQNEAQLEKSRLLSDRFSAERPKGSFSTLEIQRTEQGDSAMYLCASSPRQTSYEQYFGPGTRLTVT.

The genes are TRBV27 and TRBJ2-3; TRBD2 might be the D (6 bases). The V end lost 4 bases, the J end lost 2 bases, and 16 bases lay between the germline ends. The CDR3 is made up of 16 amino acids. Germline CDR1 and CDR2: MNHEY and SMNVEV (reference sequence). CDR3 in amino acids: CASSSLGGVATDTQYF. For the CDR3, the DNA is TGTGCCAGCAGTTCCCTTGGAGGGGTTGCCACAGATACGCAGTATTTT.

The genes are TRBV7-8 and TRBJ2-5; D ambiguous. The V and J ends lost 5 bases and 0 bases respectively, with 10 bases between them. CDR3 size: 14 residues. The germline gives CDR1 SGHVS, CDR2 FQNEAQ. CDR3 coding DNA: TGTGCCAGCAGCACCGACTCGTACCAAGAGACCCAGTACTTC. Translation: CASSTDSYQETQYF.

The J gene is TRBJ1-1, the V gene TRBV10-3, with TRBD1 matching 7 bases. Trimming at V came to 10 bases and at J to 6 bases, leaving 11 bases not matched to a gene. The CDR3 runs to 13 residues. Germline CDR1 reads ENHRY; CDR2 reads SYGVKD. The DNA for the CDR3 is TGTGCCACCTCAGACAGGGTCGGTGCTGAAGCTTTCTTT. Encoded protein: CATSDRVGAEAFF.

J is TRBJ2-2 and V is TRBV14, with D perhaps TRBD1 (5 bases). V lost 2 bases to trimming and J lost 5 bases, with 6 bases between them. This CDR3 contains 13 residues. Germline values: CDR1 SGHDN, CDR2 FVKESK. The CDR3 sequence is CASSQQGTGELFF. CDR3 nucleotide sequence: TGTGCCAGCAGCCAACAGGGTACCGGGGAGCTGTTTTTT.

The rearrangement uses TRBV7-6 and TRBJ2-7; 8 nucleotides line up with TRBD1. Germline lookup yields CDR1 SGHVS and CDR2 FNYEAQ. The CDR3 extends over 14 amino acids. J lost 5 bases, V lost 1 base, and 4 bases had no gene match. The CDR3 coding sequence is TGTGCCAGCAGCTTAGGGCAGGGGGCTAACGAGCAGTACTTC. Its protein is CASSLGQGANEQYF.

This clone was observed a single time. V and J are TRBV11-2 and TRBJ2-7; D uncertain. Germline-derived CDR1 and CDR2 are SGHAT and FQNNGV. This CDR3 comprises 13 residues. Trimming removed 0 bases from V and 2 bases from J, with 5 bases in between. CDR3 nucleotide sequence: TGTGCCAGCAGCTTAGAGGGCCCCTACGAGCAGTACTTC. This codes for CASSLEGPYEQYF. The variable domain in full, completed from reference TRBV11-2 and TRBJ2-7, reads EAGVAQSPRYKIIEKRQSVAFWCNPISGHATLYWYQQILGQGPKLLIQFQNNGVVDDSQLPKDRFSAERLKGVDSTLKIQPAKLEDSAVYLCASSLEGPYEQYFGPGTRLTVT.

The chain has TRBV7-9 and TRBJ2-2; D uncertain. The length of the CDR3 is 18 residues. Trimming removed 3 bases from V and 0 bases from J, with 17 bases in between. Germline V lookup: CDR1 SEHNR, CDR2 FQNEAQ (reference sequence). The CDR3 DNA reads TGTGCCAGCAGCTTTTTTCTGTCCTTTCGCGCGAACACCGGGGAGCTGTTTTTT. This translates into CASSFFLSFRANTGELFF.

This clone was found once. The rearrangement joins TRBV9 to TRBJ2-3, with TRBD2 identical over 11 bases. Germline V gene sequence: CDR1 SGDLS, CDR2 YYNGEE. The CDR3 totals 15 residues. With 4 bases clipped from V and 4 bases from J, the junction kept 5 bases outside the gene matches. CDR3 residues: CASSLLAGEPDTQYF. As DNA, the CDR3 is TGTGCCAGCAGCTTACTAGCGGGAGAGCCAGATACGCAGTATTTT.

V usage is TRBV7-9 and J usage is TRBJ2-7; TRBD2 aligns across 9 bases. The CDR3 covers 15 residues. V was clipped by 5 bases and J by 5 bases; unmatched bases: 10. Germline V lookup: CDR1 SEHNR, CDR2 FQNEAQ (reference sequence). The CDR3 DNA reads TGTGCCAGCAGCAATACCGGGACTAGCCCCGACGAGCAGTACTTC. Translated: CASSNTGTSPDEQYF. The whole variable domain, filled in from reference TRBV7-9 and TRBJ2-7, reads DTGVSQNPRHKITKRGQNVTFRCDPISEHNRLYWYRQTLGQGPEFLTYFQNEAQLEKSRLLSDRFSAERPKGSFSTLEIQRTEQGDSAMYLCASSNTGTSPDEQYFGPGTRLTVT.

The chain combines TRBV9 with TRBJ1-2; 7 positions match TRBD1. The CDR3 has 13 residues. Germline loops: CDR1 SGDLS, CDR2 YYNGEE. V was clipped by 3 bases and J by 4 bases; unmatched bases: 3. CDR3 nucleotides: TGTGCCAGCAGCGAGGGGACAGCCTATGGCTACACCTTC. Translating gives CASSEGTAYGYTF.

V gene TRBV27 combines with J gene TRBJ2-1, with 10 bases identical to TRBD2. CDR1 MNHEY and CDR2 SMNVEV come from the germline V gene (reference sequence). V was clipped by 5 bases and J by 12 bases; unmatched bases: 13. The CDR3 totals 15 residues. The CDR3 DNA reads as TGTGCCAGCAGTCCTAGCGGGAGCAGCGGTTGGGTGCAGTTCTTC. Translating gives CASSPSGSSGWVQFF.

V gene TRBV5-4 combines with J gene TRBJ2-7; perhaps TRBD2 as D (6 bases). This CDR3 comprises 15 residues. Trimming stripped 2 bases from V and 1 base from J, with 13 bases between. CDR1 SGHNT and CDR2 YYREEE come from the germline V gene (reference sequence). The CDR3 DNA sequence: TGTGCCAGCAGCTTCTTGCAGGGAGGTTCCTACGAGCAGTACTTC. The encoded protein is CASSFLQGGSYEQYF.

The CDR3 coding sequence is TGTGCCAGTAGCCCCAGGGAAAACTATGAAAAACTGTTTTTT. It translates to CASSPRENYEKLFF. The chain has TRBV19 and TRBJ1-4; tentative D call: TRBD1 (5 bases). CDR3 length equals 14 residues. With 6 bases removed from V and 6 bases from J, the gap between germline ends came to 14 bases. Germline assignment: CDR1 LNHDA and CDR2 SQIVND (reference sequence).

This chain uses TRBV7-2 with TRBJ2-7; no reliable D call. V dropped 1 base and J dropped 0 bases, with 7 bases sitting between them. This CDR3 has 14 amino acids. Germline loops: CDR1 SGHTA, CDR2 FQGNSA. The DNA of the CDR3 is TGTGCCAGCAGCTTAGGACTGGGCTCCTACGAGCAGTACTTC. Translated: CASSLGLGSYEQYF. Full variable domain (rest looked up from reference TRBV7-2 and TRBJ2-7): GAGVSQSPSNKVTEKGKDVELRCDPISGHTALYWYRQSLGQGLEFLIYFQGNSAPDKSGLPSDRFSAERTGGSVSTLTIQRTQQEDSAVYLCASSLGLGSYEQYFGPGTRLTVT.

This chain links TRBV4-1 with TRBJ2-7; 14 bases map to TRBD2. The CDR3 is 18 amino acids. Germline CDR1 is MGHRA and CDR2 is YSYEKL. Losses at the gene ends were 1 base for V and 1 base for J; bases not matched to a gene: 6. The CDR3 DNA is TGCGCCAGCAGCCAAGTGACTAGCGGGAGGGCCGGGTCCTACGAGCAGTACTTC. Encoded protein: CASSQVTSGRAGSYEQYF.

This chain links TRBV27 with TRBJ2-7, with TRBD2 matching 9 bases. Germline V lookup: CDR1 MNHEY, CDR2 SMNVEV (reference sequence). The CDR3 extends over 13 amino acids. The V and J ends lost 7 bases and 3 bases, in that order; junction bases with no gene match: 4. The CDR3 bases are TGTGCCAGCAAGCGGGAGGAAGTCTACGAGCAGTACTTC. Protein: CASKREEVYEQYF.